Listed below are T cell receptor beta chains from one sample, sequenced in a study of T cell responses to AZD1222 COVID-19 vaccine. The method was immunoSEQ multiplex PCR; TCRdb's version includes in-frame clones alone and lacks a portion of them. The table records fewer than 150,000 clones, 92% of them present only once. The sample was peripheral blood, taken 28 days after the second AZD1222 dose. These receptors originate from an adult who received the AZD1222 COVID-19 vaccine. Both conserved end residues are part of each CDR3. Each record gives: D gene, clone size, V gene, J gene, CDR3 protein, CDR3 DNA. A D gene is named only where the DNA matches it firmly. The size field is filled for only some rows; it gives once, few, many or a size class.

D: TRBD1; size: .; V: TRBV3-1/TRBV3-2; J: TRBJ1-4; CDR3: CASSLDREYEKLFF; DNA: TGTGCCAGCAGCCTCGACAGGGAGTATGAAAAACTGTTTTTT
D: TRBD1; size: .; V: TRBV10-3; J: TRBJ1-2; CDR3: CAISEPGQGYGYTF; DNA: TGTGCCATCAGTGAGCCGGGACAGGGGTATGGCTACACCTTC
D: .; size: .; V: TRBV5-4; J: TRBJ1-2; CDR3: CASSLDGVGGYTF; DNA: TGTGCCAGCAGCTTGGATGGGGTTGGAGGCTACACCTTC
D: .; size: .; V: TRBV5-1; J: TRBJ2-3; CDR3: CASRSQGARDTQYF; DNA: TGCGCCAGCAGGTCACAGGGAGCGCGGGATACGCAGTATTTT
D: .; size: .; V: TRBV5-1; J: TRBJ2-1; CDR3: CASSRVSGLYNEQFF; DNA: TGCGCCAGCAGCCGGGTTAGCGGCCTCTACAATGAGCAGTTCTTC
D: .; size: .; V: TRBV18; J: TRBJ1-1; CDR3: CASSPSGDITEAFF; DNA: TGTGCCAGCTCTCCTAGCGGGGACATTACTGAAGCTTTCTTT
D: .; size: .; V: TRBV12-3/TRBV12-4; J: TRBJ1-4; CDR3: CASSSPTAEKLFF; DNA: TGTGCCAGCAGCTCGCCGACAGCAGAAAAACTGTTTTTT
D: TRBD1; size: .; V: TRBV6-2/TRBV6-3; J: TRBJ1-2; CDR3: CASSVGGTGVPYGYTF; DNA: TGTGCCAGCAGCGTCGGCGGGACAGGGGTACCCTATGGCTACACCTTC
D: .; size: .; V: TRBV3-1/TRBV3-2; J: TRBJ1-1; CDR3: CASSQAQERNTEAFF; DNA: TGTGCCAGCAGCCAAGCTCAGGAACGGAACACTGAAGCTTTCTTT
D: .; size: .; V: TRBV5-6; J: TRBJ1-1; CDR3: CASSLDRSMNTEAFF; DNA: TGTGCCAGCAGCTTGGACAGATCCATGAACACTGAAGCTTTCTTT
D: TRBD2; size: .; V: TRBV5-4; J: TRBJ2-1; CDR3: CASSKLAGSDNEQFF; DNA: TGTGCCAGCAGCAAACTAGCGGGATCTGATAATGAGCAGTTCTTC
D: TRBD1; size: .; V: TRBV3-1/TRBV3-2; J: TRBJ1-4; CDR3: CASSLPGGGNEKLFF; DNA: TGTGCCAGCAGCCTTCCAGGGGGGGGAAATGAAAAACTGTTTTTT
D: .; size: .; V: TRBV2; J: TRBJ1-1; CDR3: CASRRETAEAFF; DNA: TGTGCCAGCAGAAGGGAGACGGCTGAAGCTTTCTTT
D: .; size: .; V: TRBV6-5; J: TRBJ2-4; CDR3: CASRDEKNIQYF; DNA: TGTGCCAGCAGGGACGAAAAAAACATTCAGTACTTC
D: TRBD2; size: .; V: TRBV11-1; J: TRBJ2-1; CDR3: CASSTSLAGGYNEQFF; DNA: TGTGCCAGCAGCACCTCACTAGCGGGGGGATACAATGAGCAGTTCTTC
D: .; size: .; V: TRBV6-5; J: TRBJ1-3; CDR3: CASRASGNTIYF; DNA: TGTGCCAGCAGGGCCTCAGGAAACACCATATATTTT
D: .; size: .; V: TRBV5-6; J: TRBJ1-2; CDR3: CASSTGRLIQGLGYTF; DNA: TGTGCCAGCAGCACAGGGAGGCTTATTCAAGGTCTTGGCTACACCTTC
D: TRBD1; size: .; V: TRBV27; J: TRBJ1-1; CDR3: CASSQGQDAFF; DNA: TGTGCCAGCAGCCAGGGACAGGACGCTTTCTTT
D: .; size: .; V: TRBV12-3/TRBV12-4; J: TRBJ2-5; CDR3: CASSFVGQETQYF; DNA: TGTGCCAGCAGTTTCGTGGGACAAGAGACCCAGTACTTC
D: .; size: .; V: TRBV7-3; J: TRBJ2-6; CDR3: CASRQSSGANVLTF; DNA: TGTGCCAGCAGACAGTCCTCTGGGGCCAACGTCCTGACTTTC
D: .; size: .; V: TRBV7-3; J: TRBJ2-3; CDR3: CASSLTTGSSTDTQYF; DNA: TGTGCCAGCAGCTTAACCACAGGGTCTAGCACAGATACGCAGTATTTT
D: .; size: .; V: TRBV5-6; J: TRBJ1-6; CDR3: CASSAQTGGAKYNSPLHF; DNA: TGTGCCAGCAGCGCCCAGACGGGGGGGGCCAAATATAATTCACCCCTCCACTTT
D: TRBD1; size: .; V: TRBV19; J: TRBJ1-1; CDR3: CASSKGQGVLSPEAFF; DNA: TGTGCCAGTAGTAAGGGACAGGGGGTTCTTTCGCCTGAAGCTTTCTTT
D: .; size: .; V: TRBV28; J: TRBJ1-1; CDR3: CASSFDIIEAFF; DNA: TGTGCCAGCAGTTTCGACATCATTGAAGCTTTCTTT
D: TRBD1; size: .; V: TRBV7-3; J: TRBJ1-1; CDR3: CASSSSRGTGLVAFF; DNA: TGTGCCAGCAGCTCGAGCCGAGGGACAGGGTTGGTAGCTTTCTTT
D: .; size: .; V: TRBV6-4; J: TRBJ1-1; CDR3: CASRTEGLANTEAFF; DNA: TGTGCCAGCAGGACGGAGGGACTTGCAAACACTGAAGCTTTCTTT
D: .; size: .; V: TRBV6-1; J: TRBJ1-2; CDR3: CASSERNGVLWNGYTF; DNA: TGTGCCAGCAGTGAACGGAACGGGGTGCTTTGGAATGGCTACACCTTC
D: .; size: .; V: TRBV19; J: TRBJ2-3; CDR3: CASSPLQRDTDTQYF; DNA: TGTGCCAGTAGCCCCCTCCAACGAGACACAGATACGCAGTATTTT
D: .; size: .; V: TRBV4-1; J: TRBJ2-1; CDR3: CASSRVGAISSYNEQFF; DNA: TGCGCCAGCAGCCGGGTAGGTGCTATCAGCTCCTACAATGAGCAGTTCTTC
D: .; size: .; V: TRBV28; J: TRBJ1-2; CDR3: CASSLAGTGNYGYTF; DNA: TGTGCCAGCAGTTTAGCCGGGACGGGGAACTATGGCTACACCTTC
D: .; size: few; V: TRBV7-2; J: TRBJ2-3; CDR3: CASSPYRRTDTQYF; DNA: TGTGCCAGCAGCCCCTACCGACGCACAGATACGCAGTATTTT
D: .; size: .; V: TRBV19; J: TRBJ1-5; CDR3: CASSIFDQPQHF; DNA: TGTGCCAGTAGTATTTTTGACCAGCCCCAGCATTTT
D: .; size: .; V: TRBV19; J: TRBJ1-1; CDR3: CASSTASGIEAFF; DNA: TGTGCCAGTAGTACCGCATCAGGGATTGAAGCTTTCTTT
D: .; size: .; V: TRBV7-2; J: TRBJ1-2; CDR3: CASSFPAGNGYTF; DNA: TGTGCCAGCAGCTTCCCGGCCGGGAATGGCTACACCTTC
D: TRBD1; size: .; V: TRBV19; J: TRBJ1-2; CDR3: CASSPTGDYGYTF; DNA: TGTGCCAGTAGTCCCACAGGGGACTATGGCTACACCTTC
D: .; size: .; V: TRBV27; J: TRBJ2-1; CDR3: CASSLSSLDNEQFF; DNA: TGTGCCAGCAGTTTATCGTCCCTTGACAATGAGCAGTTCTTC
D: .; size: .; V: TRBV7-9; J: TRBJ1-2; CDR3: CASSLADTYSNYTF; DNA: TGTGCCAGCAGCTTAGCTGACACTTACAGCAACTACACCTTC
D: TRBD2; size: .; V: TRBV3-1/TRBV3-2; J: TRBJ2-7; CDR3: CASSEAGGSYEQYF; DNA: TGTGCCAGCAGCGAAGCGGGAGGGTCGTACGAGCAGTACTTC
D: .; size: .; V: TRBV5-1; J: TRBJ2-1; CDR3: CASSERGYNEQFF; DNA: TGCGCCAGCAGCGAGCGAGGTTACAATGAGCAGTTCTTC
D: .; size: .; V: TRBV28; J: TRBJ1-2; CDR3: CASSPGGVRGYTF; DNA: TGTGCCAGCAGTCCTGGGGGGGTTCGCGGCTACACCTTC
D: .; size: .; V: TRBV7-9; J: TRBJ2-7; CDR3: CASSTGSYEQYF; DNA: TGTGCCAGCAGCACCGGGAGCTACGAGCAGTACTTC
D: TRBD2; size: .; V: TRBV10-3; J: TRBJ2-5; CDR3: CAISSSGGAEETQYF; DNA: TGTGCCATCAGTTCTAGCGGGGGGGCGGAAGAGACCCAGTACTTC
D: .; size: .; V: TRBV19; J: TRBJ1-5; CDR3: CASSRGGRSNQPQHF; DNA: TGTGCCAGTAGCCGGGGAGGGAGAAGCAATCAGCCCCAGCATTTT
D: .; size: once; V: TRBV30; J: TRBJ1-1; CDR3: CAWSRQGSYWTEAFF; DNA: TGTGCCTGGAGTAGGCAGGGGAGTTATTGGACCGAAGCTTTCTTT
D: .; size: .; V: TRBV5-6; J: TRBJ1-2; CDR3: CASSPVPLNYGYTF; DNA: TGTGCCAGCAGCCCGGTCCCTCTTAACTATGGCTACACCTTC
D: .; size: .; V: TRBV12-3/TRBV12-4; J: TRBJ2-1; CDR3: CASSFMGEQFF; DNA: TGTGCCAGCAGTTTTATGGGAGAGCAGTTCTTC
D: .; size: .; V: TRBV5-6; J: TRBJ2-5; CDR3: CASSVPSEYQETQYF; DNA: TGTGCCAGCAGCGTACCATCGGAGTACCAAGAGACCCAGTACTTC
D: .; size: .; V: TRBV6-6; J: TRBJ2-5; CDR3: CATGESGETQYF; DNA: TGTGCCACCGGGGAGTCAGGAGAGACCCAGTACTTC
D: TRBD1; size: .; V: TRBV7-2; J: TRBJ1-1; CDR3: CASSLRQGGKTEAFF; DNA: TGTGCCAGCAGCTTACGACAGGGGGGGAAAACTGAAGCTTTCTTT
D: .; size: .; V: TRBV7-2; J: TRBJ1-1; CDR3: CASSLVRGTNTEAFF; DNA: TGTGCCAGCAGCTTAGTTCGGGGGACGAACACTGAAGCTTTCTTT
D: .; size: .; V: TRBV7-9; J: TRBJ1-1; CDR3: CASSGGGSTEAFF; DNA: TGTGCCAGCTCTGGGGGGGGCTCGACTGAAGCTTTCTTT
D: TRBD1; size: .; V: TRBV7-8; J: TRBJ2-7; CDR3: CASSLVGGQDYEQYF; DNA: TGTGCCAGCAGCTTAGTAGGGGGCCAGGACTACGAGCAGTACTTC
D: .; size: .; V: TRBV18; J: TRBJ2-5; CDR3: CASSARRETQYF; DNA: TGTGCCAGCTCAGCTCGAAGGGAGACCCAGTACTTC
D: TRBD1; size: .; V: TRBV19; J: TRBJ1-1; CDR3: CASSLLTGGTEAFF; DNA: TGTGCCAGTAGTCTACTGACAGGGGGCACTGAAGCTTTCTTT
D: TRBD2; size: .; V: TRBV24-1; J: TRBJ2-5; CDR3: CATSEKSGGQETQYF; DNA: TGTGCCACCAGTGAAAAAAGCGGGGGCCAAGAGACCCAGTACTTC